Shown below are 20 T cell receptor beta chains from a single sample sequenced in a study of regulatory T cells in long-lasting Graves disease. Assembly of TCR beta libraries relied on iRepertoire HTBI primers together with Arm-PCR of CDR3 regions. Each CDR3 protein gets one entry after TCRdb re-called the multiplex PCR reads with MiXCR. The repertoire holds more than 450,000 distinct CDR3 sequences, about a sixth seen once, with over 9% in the top ten. As to time point: newly diagnosed GD, antithyroid drugs for less than 3 months. RNA extracted from PBMCs served as the sequencing template. This sample also belongs to another study, concerning T cells in Graves' hyperthyroidism and ophthalmopathy.

The source was peripheral blood mononuclear cells (PBMCs), collected at new diagnosis, from a patient treated with antithyroid drugs. All receptors come from a man between 40 and 49 years old with Graves disease.

This clonotype is a singleton in its sample. The V call is TRBV14, the J call TRBJ1-1; TRBD1 might be the D (5 bases). Germline V gives CDR1 SGHDN, CDR2 FVKESK. CDR3 length: 15 residues. With 3 bases removed from V and 5 bases from J, the gap between germline ends came to 16 bases. CDR3 in amino acids: CASSQGLIWGTEAFF. The DNA for the CDR3 is TGTGCCAGCAGCCAGGGACTCATCTGGGGAACTGAAGCTTTCTTT.

This clonotype was counted at least ten times. The CDR3 is CSVEPREGSYEQYF. DNA for the CDR3: TGCAGCGTTGAACCCCGGGAGGGCAGCTACGAGCAGTACTTC. The chain employs TRBV29-1 and TRBJ2-7; 8 positions agree with TRBD2. The CDR3 runs 14 residues. The ends lost 2 bases at V and 3 bases at J; junction bases unmatched: 6. Germline V gene lookup returns CDR1 SQVTM and CDR2 ANQGSEA.

Concerning this clonotype itself: A read error is the likely source, as a far larger clone sits one nucleotide away. This chain links TRBV11-2 with TRBJ2-5; 8 bases line up with TRBD2. V was pared by 1 base and J by 11 bases, with 12 bases of the junction left unmatched. Germline CDR1 SGHAT, CDR2 FQNNGV. CDR3 size: 15 residues. CDR3 residues: CASSLAGGPYNEQYF. DNA of the CDR3: TGTGCCAGCAGCTTAGCGGGAGGGCCCTACAATGAGCAGTACTTC.

The V gene is TRBV6-1, the J gene TRBJ2-7; D gene unclear. This CDR3 spans 12 amino acids. V was cut by 2 bases and J by 4 bases, with 6 bases left in between. The germline V gene encodes CDR1 MNHNS and CDR2 SASEGT. The chain's CDR3 is CASSEFPYEQYF. The CDR3 coding sequence is TGTGCCAGCAGTGAATTTCCATACGAGCAGTACTTC.

About this clonotype: This sequence may be a read error, since a much larger clone differs from it by one base. V gene TRBV2 combines with J gene TRBJ2-1; D is unresolved. The germline CDR1 and CDR2 sequences are SNHLY and FYNNEI. The CDR3 loop spans 15 amino acids. The CDR3 sequence is CASSEQAGVYSEQFF. In DNA, the CDR3 is TGTGCCAGCAGTGAACAGGCTGGGGTTTACAGTGAGCAGTTCTTC.

The J gene is TRBJ2-2, the V gene TRBV6-1, with D unclear. CDR3 length: 13 residues. CDR1 is MNHNS and CDR2 is SASEGT in the germline V gene. The V end lost 6 bases, the J end lost 9 bases, and 14 bases lay between the germline ends. The CDR3 bases are TGTGCCAGCAGCCACTACAGTTCCAGGGAGCTGTTTTTT. Translating it yields CASSHYSSRELFF.

The V and J genes are TRBV15 and TRBJ2-3; D remains ambiguous. Germline V gives CDR1 LNHNV, CDR2 YYDKDF (reference sequence). The germline V and J ends were trimmed by 3 bases and 7 bases, with 11 bases remaining between them. The CDR3 totals 13 residues. The chain's CDR3 is CATSSAAANTQYF. Here the CDR3 DNA reads TGTGCCACCAGCAGTGCCGCGGCTAATACGCAGTATTTT.

This clonotype was observed many times. This sequence joins TRBV2 and TRBJ2-7; TRBD1 or TRBD2 may be the D gene (5 bases each). The CDR3 covers 15 residues. V was cut by 4 bases and J by 2 bases, with 15 bases left in between. CDR1 SNHLY and CDR2 FYNNEI come from the germline V gene. The CDR3 loop is CASSVVRGTPYEQYF. CDR3 nucleotide sequence: TGTGCCAGCAGTGTGGTGAGGGGAACGCCCTACGAGCAGTACTTC.

The V gene is TRBV20-1, the J gene TRBJ2-3; 13 positions match TRBD2. This CDR3 contains 18 residues. Germline V gene sequence: CDR1 DFQATT, CDR2 SNEGSKA (reference sequence). The junction had 12 bases not matched to a gene; V was cut back by 3 bases and J by 3 bases. CDR3 amino acids: CSASATSGRALGTDTQYF. For the CDR3, the DNA is TGCAGTGCTAGCGCCACTAGCGGGAGGGCCCTCGGGACAGATACGCAGTATTTT.

This clonotype was counted many times. This sequence joins TRBV6-2 or TRBV6-3 and TRBJ2-5; D is perhaps TRBD2 (6 bases). From germline, CDR1 is MNHEY and CDR2 SVGEGT. V was clipped by 2 bases and J by 2 bases, with 15 bases between them. The CDR3 contains 16 residues. The CDR3 protein is CASSYGFGGSQETQYF. For the CDR3, the DNA is TGTGCCAGCAGTTACGGGTTCGGGGGATCACAAGAGACCCAGTACTTC.

V usage is TRBV5-1 and J usage is TRBJ1-3, with 10 nucleotides matching TRBD1. The V gene's germline CDR1 is SGHRS and CDR2 YFSETQ. Losses at the gene ends were 4 bases for V and 3 bases for J; bases not matched to a gene: 7. The CDR3 extends over 16 amino acids. Written as DNA, the CDR3 is TGCGCCAGCAGCGGACGGGACAGGGGAATTGGAAACACCATATATTTT. Its translation is CASSGRDRGIGNTIYF.

At least ten counts were recorded for this clonotype. V usage is TRBV18 and J usage is TRBJ2-2; D unclear. Germline V lookup: CDR1 KGHSH, CDR2 LQKENI. This CDR3 spans 16 amino acids. V shed 0 bases and J shed 1 base, with 9 bases lying between them. Here the CDR3 DNA reads TGTGCCAGCTCACCACCTAACGGGTTGAACACCGGGGAGCTGTTTTTT. It encodes CASSPPNGLNTGELFF. Full variable domain (remainder filled in from reference TRBV18 and TRBJ2-2): NAGVMQNPRHLVRRRGQEARLRCSPMKGHSHVYWYRQLPEEGLKFMVYLQKENIIDESGMPKERFSAEFPKEGPSILRIQQVVRGDSAAYFCASSPPNGLNTGELFFGEGSRLTVL.

This clonotype was seen ten or more times. The V and J genes are TRBV6-1 and TRBJ2-7, with 7 bases fitting TRBD2. The CDR3 covers 14 residues. CDR1 is MNHNS, CDR2 SASEGT, per germline. V was clipped by 6 bases and J by 1 base; unmatched bases: 6. CDR3 amino acids: CASSPREASYEQYF. DNA for the CDR3: TGTGCCAGCAGCCCCCGGGAGGCTTCCTACGAGCAGTACTTC.

This clonotype was counted ten times or more. This chain joins TRBV7-9 and TRBJ2-3; D is uncertain. Germline V CDR1 and CDR2: SEHNR, FQNEAQ (reference sequence). The CDR3 spans 16 residues. The ends were cut back, 1 base at V and 0 bases at J, with 11 bases in the middle. The CDR3 region is CASSLVEAPSTDTQYF. The CDR3 DNA reads as TGTGCCAGCAGCTTAGTTGAAGCGCCTAGCACAGATACGCAGTATTTT.

This clonotype has ten or more counts. The V gene is TRBV18, the J gene TRBJ2-7, with 12 nucleotides matching TRBD2. The junction had 5 bases not matched to a gene; V was cut back by 3 bases and J by 5 bases. The germline CDR1 and CDR2 sequences are KGHSH and LQKENI. CDR3 length: 15 residues. The CDR3 DNA follows: TGTGCCAGCTCACCTACTAGCGGGAGGTTCCACGAGCAGTACTTC. It yields the protein CASSPTSGRFHEQYF.

At least ten counts were recorded for this clonotype. The chain couples TRBV28 to TRBJ2-7; 8 bases match TRBD1. CDR1 is MDHEN and CDR2 is SYDVKM in the germline V gene. CDR3 length: 15 residues. V lost 7 bases to trimming and J lost 2 bases; unmatched junction nucleotides: 10. This CDR3 reads CASTPWDRYTYEQYF. DNA for the CDR3: TGTGCCAGCACCCCTTGGGACAGGTACACCTACGAGCAGTACTTC.

In this sample, this clonotype turned up many times. The chain carries TRBV7-3 and TRBJ2-2; a weak D match, TRBD1 (5 bases). Trimming removed 4 bases from V and 5 bases from J, with 11 bases in between. Per germline, CDR1 SGHTA and CDR2 FQGTGA. The CDR3 runs to 14 residues. This CDR3 reads CASSSRAGTGELFF. The CDR3 region has the DNA TGTGCCAGCAGCTCCAGGGCAGGGACCGGGGAGCTGTTTTTT.

This clonotype was seen repeatedly, ten times or more. The V call is TRBV20-1, the J call TRBJ1-5; D is uncertain. CDR3 size: 13 residues. The germline V gene encodes CDR1 DFQATT and CDR2 SNEGSKA (reference sequence). Trimming cost V 3 bases and J 0 bases, with 6 bases left between them. This CDR3 reads CSASPDSNQPQHF. The CDR3 coding sequence is TGCAGTGCTAGCCCAGATAGCAATCAGCCCCAGCATTTT.

Concerning this clonotype itself: Given a much more abundant clone one base away, this may be a read error. CDR3 coding DNA: TGCAGTGCTAGGTTAGCCGGGGTCCATGAGCAGTACTTC. Residues: CSARLAGVHEQYF. The chain employs TRBV20-1 and TRBJ2-7, with D maybe TRBD2 (5 bases). The V and J ends lost 3 bases and 7 bases respectively, with 16 bases between them. The CDR3 is 13 amino acids. Germline CDR1 DFQATT, CDR2 SNEGSKA (reference sequence).

This clonotype was observed a few times. The rearrangement uses TRBV6-1 and TRBJ2-1; 11 bases fit TRBD2. With 4 bases clipped from V and 9 bases from J, the junction kept 14 bases outside the gene matches. The CDR3 has 17 residues. Germline V gene data show CDR1 as MNHNS and CDR2 as SASEGT. The CDR3 sequence is CASSVGLAGGGRVEQFF. The CDR3 nucleotides read TGTGCCAGCAGTGTGGGGTTAGCGGGAGGGGGACGGGTTGAGCAGTTCTTC.